The sequence of this TCR beta chain was determined in a study of early T cells in non-severe SARS-CoV-2 infection. V was clipped by 2 bases and J by 7 bases; unmatched bases: 5. The CDR3 has 14 amino acids. Germline V gene sequence: CDR1 MNHEY, CDR2 SVGEGT. A single record per CDR3 protein comes from TCRdb applying MiXCR to the 5' RACE reads. This repertoire shows 61,000 or so distinct CDR3 sequences, 12% found once; its top ten account for more than 0.9%. The sequenced sample was whole blood, obtained at baseline. The J gene is TRBJ2-1, the V gene TRBV6-2 or TRBV6-3; 7 bases are shared with TRBD1. The sequence was collected from an adult who was a healthcare worker with PCR-confirmed SARS-CoV-2 infection or an uninfected control (not recorded which). The donor label of this sample is uncertain. The CDR3 DNA is TGTGCCAGCAGTTACCCCGGACAGGCTAATGAGCAGTTCTTC. Translating gives CASSYPGQANEQFF.